This passage covers 14 T cell receptor beta chains from one sample sequenced in a study of cytomegalovirus exposure and HLA in healthy donors. Clones were read by immunoSEQ multiplex PCR, and TCRdb kept only the in-frame ones, dropping some. Of about 220,000 clones in the sample, 85% to 90% are singletons; the top ten hold 2.5% to 3.5%. Sequenced: PBMCs. These TCRs come from a woman between 18 and 30 years old in good health and CMV-seronegative.

The chain couples TRBV10-2 to TRBJ2-1; 7 bases fit TRBD2. V shed 2 bases and J 5 bases; nucleotides not matched to a gene: 9. This CDR3 has 16 amino acids. In germline, CDR1 is WSHSY, CDR2 SAAADI. Here the CDR3 DNA reads TGCGCCAGCAGTGAGCGTGAGGGAGGGCCCCACAATGAGCAGTTCTTC. This codes for CASSEREGGPHNEQFF.

The chain combines TRBV15 with TRBJ2-7; no definite D call. V was shortened by 0 bases and J by 4 bases, with 4 bases between the two germline ends. The germline CDR1 and CDR2 sequences are LNHNV and YYDKDF (reference sequence). This CDR3 contains 12 residues. This chain's CDR3 is CATSRDIYEQYF. In nucleotides, the CDR3 is TGTGCCACCAGCAGAGATATTTACGAGCAGTACTTC.

The count of this clone is one. The chain combines TRBV6-5 with TRBJ2-2, with 8 nucleotides matching TRBD2. This CDR3 comprises 15 residues. CDR1 MNHEY and CDR2 SVGAGI come from the germline V gene. V shed 8 bases, J shed 5 bases, and the junction held 10 bases outside the gene matches. The CDR3 coding sequence is TGTGCCAGCTCCCTCTTGGCGGGAGGAACCGGGGAGCTGTTTTTT. As protein: CASSLLAGGTGELFF.

The gene calls are TRBV11-2 and TRBJ2-5; 11 positions agree with TRBD1. The CDR3 runs 16 residues. Trimming took 5 bases from V and 4 from J; bases not matched to a gene: 9. Germline V gives CDR1 SGHAT, CDR2 FQNNGV. For the CDR3, the DNA is TGTGCCAGCAGCATCGGGACAGGGGGGACAGGAGAGACCCAGTACTTC. Its translation is CASSIGTGGTGETQYF. The whole variable domain, filled in from reference TRBV11-2 and TRBJ2-5, reads EAGVAQSPRYKIIEKRQSVAFWCNPISGHATLYWYQQILGQGPKLLIQFQNNGVVDDSQLPKDRFSAERLKGVDSTLKIQPAKLEDSAVYLCASSIGTGGTGETQYFGPGTRLLVL.

This clone was detected once. The chain employs TRBV14 and TRBJ2-5; TRBD2 might be the D (6 bases). Germline assignment: CDR1 SGHDN and CDR2 FVKESK. Trimming pared 1 base from V and 0 bases from J, leaving 15 bases between. This CDR3 is 17 amino acids long. The CDR3 reads CASSQAQEGWYQETQYF. The CDR3 DNA reads as TGTGCCAGCAGCCAAGCGCAGGAGGGGTGGTACCAAGAGACCCAGTACTTC.

The chain is built from TRBV9 and TRBJ2-3, with D possibly being TRBD2 (5 bases). The CDR3 covers 14 residues. V lost 3 bases, J lost 11 bases, and 19 bases lay in between. Germline V CDR1 and CDR2: SGDLS, YYNGEE. The DNA of the CDR3 is TGTGCCAGCAGCGCCGACCCCGACCGGGCGGGGCAGTATTTT. Its protein product is CASSADPDRAGQYF.

The rearrangement joins TRBV2 to TRBJ2-7; D unclear. The germline CDR1 and CDR2 sequences are SNHLY and FYNNEI. Trimming pared 8 bases from V and 2 bases from J, leaving 10 bases between. The CDR3 extends over 12 amino acids. CDR3 sequence: CASRKSTYEQYF. The DNA of the CDR3 is TGTGCCAGCCGCAAGTCTACCTACGAGCAGTACTTC.

This chain connects TRBV29-1 to TRBJ2-5, with 9 nucleotides matching TRBD1. The CDR3 runs to 14 residues. In germline, CDR1 is SQVTM, CDR2 ANQGSEA. V lost 6 bases and J lost 3; bases outside the gene matches: 8. CDR3 loop: CSVRTGVRKETQYF. The CDR3 nucleotides read TGCAGCGTACGGACAGGGGTTAGGAAAGAGACCCAGTACTTC.

The chain has TRBV15 and TRBJ2-6; 8 nucleotides agree with TRBD1. V trimming: 3 bases; J trimming: 2 bases; junction bases outside the gene matches: 12. CDR3 length: 19 amino acids. Germline lookup yields CDR1 LNHNV and CDR2 YYDKDF (reference sequence). DNA of the CDR3: TGTGCCACCAGCAGCCGTATTGCAGGGGGCGCCCCTGGGGCCAACGTCCTGACTTTC. Encoded protein: CATSSRIAGGAPGANVLTF.

The chain joins TRBV5-6 to TRBJ2-1, with 7 bases identical to TRBD2. The CDR3 has 17 amino acids. Per the germline V gene, CDR1 is SGHDT and CDR2 is YYEEEE. The V gene end was trimmed by 2 bases and the J gene end by 0 bases; junction bases not matched to a gene: 8. The CDR3 protein is CASSFGPSGSSYNEQFF. The CDR3 bases are TGTGCCAGCAGCTTCGGTCCTAGCGGAAGCTCCTACAATGAGCAGTTCTTC. Drawing the rest from reference TRBV5-6 and TRBJ2-1, the complete variable domain is DAGVTQSPTHLIKTRGQQVTLRCSPKSGHDTVSWYQQALGQGPQFIFQYYEEEERQRGNFPDRFSGHQFPNYSSELNVNALLLGDSALYLCASSFGPSGSSYNEQFFGPGTRLTVL.

The rearrangement links TRBV2 to TRBJ2-1, with 11 bases aligning to TRBD2. Germline V gives CDR1 SNHLY, CDR2 FYNNEI. With 4 bases clipped from V and 6 bases from J, the junction kept 8 bases outside the gene matches. The CDR3 sequence is 16 residues long. CDR3 sequence: CASSALGLAGINEQFF. The CDR3 nucleotides are TGTGCCAGCAGTGCCCTAGGACTAGCGGGCATCAATGAGCAGTTCTTC. The variable domain in full, with the rest retrieved from reference TRBV2 and TRBJ2-1, is EPEVTQTPSHQVTQMGQEVILRCVPISNHLYFYWYRQILGQKVEFLVSFYNNEISEKSEIFDDQFSVERPDGSNFTLKIRSTKLEDSAMYFCASSALGLAGINEQFFGPGTRLTVL.

The chain employs TRBV28 and TRBJ1-1; weak D call: TRBD1 (6 bases). This CDR3 has 15 amino acids. Trimming stripped 8 bases from V and 0 bases from J, with 16 bases between. Germline V gene data show CDR1 as MDHEN and CDR2 as SYDVKM. The CDR3 region has the DNA TGTGCCAGCTCTGGACAGCCCAAAATGAACACTGAAGCTTTCTTT. The encoded protein is CASSGQPKMNTEAFF.

V usage is TRBV6-5 and J usage is TRBJ1-2; 8 bases agree with TRBD1. CDR1 and CDR2 (germline): MNHEY, SVGAGI. Trimming removed 2 bases from V and 6 bases from J; junction bases left unmatched: 8. The CDR3 length is 15 residues. In nucleotides, the CDR3 is TGTGCCAGCAGTTACATGCGACAGGGGATGAATGGCTACACCTTC. It specifies CASSYMRQGMNGYTF.

A word on this clone: The identical CDR3 is also encoded by other nucleotide sequences in the sample. The chain combines TRBV27 with TRBJ2-7; 7 nucleotides align to TRBD1. Germline V gene lookup returns CDR1 MNHEY and CDR2 SMNVEV (reference sequence). V lost 3 bases, J lost 3 bases, and 5 bases stayed unmatched. This CDR3 comprises 14 residues. The CDR3 DNA is TGTGCCAGCAGTTTTAAGTCAGGGGGCTACGAGCAGTACTTC. Protein sequence: CASSFKSGGYEQYF.